These T cell receptor beta chains were read from a single sample in a study of OX40 agonist ivuxolimab in advanced cancers. Produced via immunoSEQ multiplex PCR; TCRdb's table is partial and in-frame only. The data contain 8,500 to 13,000 clones, 79% of them singletons. Sequencing used CD4+ or CD8+ T cells sorted from blood, obtained in a trial of the OX40 agonist ivuxolimab. The receptor source for this set is an adult with an advanced solid tumor such as melanoma, head and neck, liver or kidney cancer. CDR3s include the opening cysteine and the closing phenylalanine or tryptophan. D genes are given only for firm matches. Some rows have no size entry. The others give once, few or many, or a class for an expanded clone.

clone_size: NA
d_call: NA
j_call: TRBJ1-1
v_call: TRBV4-3
cdr3_length: 15
cdr3_nt: TGCGCCAGCAGCCAAGATTTGGGGCGCTACACTGAAGCTTTCTTT
cdr3_aa: CASSQDLGRYTEAFF

clone_size: NA
d_call: TRBD2
j_call: TRBJ2-7
v_call: TRBV4-3
cdr3_length: 15
cdr3_nt: TGCGCCAGCAGCCAAGAAACTCTAGCGGGATACGAGCAGTACTTC
cdr3_aa: CASSQETLAGYEQYF

clone_size: NA
d_call: NA
j_call: TRBJ2-7
v_call: TRBV7-3
cdr3_length: 14
cdr3_nt: TGTGCCAGCAGCCCCGGTTGGGGGGTACAGGAGCAGTACTTC
cdr3_aa: CASSPGWGVQEQYF

clone_size: NA
d_call: NA
j_call: TRBJ1-1
v_call: TRBV7-9
cdr3_length: 15
cdr3_nt: TGTGCCAGCAGCAACCGGGACTGGGGGAACACTGAAGCTTTCTTT
cdr3_aa: CASSNRDWGNTEAFF

clone_size: NA
d_call: TRBD2
j_call: TRBJ2-1
v_call: TRBV27
cdr3_length: 14
cdr3_nt: TGTGCCAGCAGTTTATCGACTAGCGGACCTGAGCAGTTCTTC
cdr3_aa: CASSLSTSGPEQFF

clone_size: NA
d_call: TRBD2
j_call: TRBJ2-7
v_call: TRBV7-9
cdr3_length: 15
cdr3_nt: TGTGCCAGCAGCTTAGCGGAGCGGGGAGCAGTCGAGCAGTACTTC
cdr3_aa: CASSLAERGAVEQYF

clone_size: once
d_call: NA
j_call: TRBJ2-1
v_call: TRBV28
cdr3_length: 17
cdr3_nt: TGTGCCAGCAGTTTTCTTCCCGGGGCGCATAGACCCAATGAGCAGTTCTTC
cdr3_aa: CASSFLPGAHRPNEQFF

clone_size: NA
d_call: TRBD2
j_call: TRBJ2-7
v_call: TRBV4-1
cdr3_length: 16
cdr3_nt: TGCGCCAGCAGCCAAGGGGGGGGACTATCCTCCTACGAGCAGTACTTC
cdr3_aa: CASSQGGGLSSYEQYF

clone_size: NA
d_call: TRBD1
j_call: TRBJ1-2
v_call: TRBV28
cdr3_length: 15
cdr3_nt: TGTGCCAGCAGGCGGAACAGGGGTTGGAACTATGGCTACACCTTC
cdr3_aa: CASRRNRGWNYGYTF

clone_size: NA
d_call: NA
j_call: TRBJ1-1
v_call: TRBV27
cdr3_length: 14
cdr3_nt: TGTGCCAGCACAAGTATTCAGGGTGACACTGAAGCTTTCTTT
cdr3_aa: CASTSIQGDTEAFF

clone_size: NA
d_call: NA
j_call: TRBJ1-1
v_call: TRBV28
cdr3_length: 17
cdr3_nt: TGTGCCAGCAGTTTGTCTGATCTACCAGAGGAGAACACTGAAGCTTTCTTT
cdr3_aa: CASSLSDLPEENTEAFF

clone_size: NA
d_call: NA
j_call: TRBJ1-5
v_call: TRBV27
cdr3_length: 14
cdr3_nt: TGTGCCAGCAGTTTACCGGGGGGCAATCAGCCCCAGCATTTT
cdr3_aa: CASSLPGGNQPQHF

clone_size: NA
d_call: NA
j_call: TRBJ2-7
v_call: TRBV28
cdr3_length: 13
cdr3_nt: TGTGCCAGCAGCAGAGAACCGTTCTACGAGCAGTACTTC
cdr3_aa: CASSREPFYEQYF

clone_size: NA
d_call: TRBD1
j_call: TRBJ2-5
v_call: TRBV29-1
cdr3_length: 15
cdr3_nt: TGCAGCGTTTCCCGGGACAGGGGTTTAGGAGAGACCCAGTACTTC
cdr3_aa: CSVSRDRGLGETQYF

clone_size: NA
d_call: NA
j_call: TRBJ2-2
v_call: TRBV11-3
cdr3_length: 12
cdr3_nt: TGTGCCAGCAGCTCTGTTACCGGGGAGCTGTTTTTT
cdr3_aa: CASSSVTGELFF

clone_size: few
d_call: NA
j_call: TRBJ2-1
v_call: TRBV19
cdr3_length: 14
cdr3_nt: TGTGCCAGTAGTAACGGCCCCTCCTACAATGAGCAGTTCTTC
cdr3_aa: CASSNGPSYNEQFF

clone_size: once
d_call: NA
j_call: TRBJ1-5
v_call: TRBV28
cdr3_length: 11
cdr3_nt: TGTGCCAGCAGTTTATCCCAGCCCCAGCATTTT
cdr3_aa: CASSLSQPQHF

clone_size: NA
d_call: NA
j_call: TRBJ2-1
v_call: TRBV10-2
cdr3_length: 14
cdr3_nt: TGCGCCAGCAGTGGGGTTGGCTCCTACAATGAGCAGTTCTTC
cdr3_aa: CASSGVGSYNEQFF

clone_size: once
d_call: NA
j_call: TRBJ2-1
v_call: TRBV18
cdr3_length: 18
cdr3_nt: TGTGCCAGCTCACCGACCCATCCTAGCTACCCAGAGGGGGATGAGCAGTTCTTC
cdr3_aa: CASSPTHPSYPEGDEQFF

clone_size: NA
d_call: TRBD1
j_call: TRBJ2-7
v_call: TRBV7-9
cdr3_length: 15
cdr3_nt: TGTGCCAGCAGCCAGGTGACAGGGTTTGGCTACGAGCAGTACTTC
cdr3_aa: CASSQVTGFGYEQYF

clone_size: NA
d_call: NA
j_call: TRBJ2-6
v_call: TRBV10-3
cdr3_length: 16
cdr3_nt: TGTGCCCTCTCTAGTGACCCCCTGACTGGGGCCAACGTCCTGACTTTC
cdr3_aa: CALSSDPLTGANVLTF